The 14 T cell receptor beta chains listed next were all sequenced from one sample in a study of control samples from healthy donors and cancer patients. Clones were read by immunoSEQ multiplex PCR, and TCRdb kept only the in-frame ones, dropping some. The repertoire holds tens of thousands of clones, 88% seen once, with 14% in the top ten. Input material: blood. These receptors all come from a woman between 65 and 79 years old in good health.

The chain employs TRBV5-1 and TRBJ1-4; TRBD1 matches at 7 bases. V shed 6 bases and J 6 bases; nucleotides not matched to a gene: 8. Per the germline V gene, CDR1 is SGHRS and CDR2 is YFSETQ. The CDR3 covers 14 residues. Here the CDR3 DNA reads TGCGCCAGCAAAGGTGACAGGGTATATGAAAAACTGTTTTTT. Its translation is CASKGDRVYEKLFF.

V gene TRBV6-5 combines with J gene TRBJ2-5; D uncertain. The germline CDR1 and CDR2 sequences are MNHEY and SVGAGI. Deletions cut 2 bases from V and 2 bases from J, with 12 bases between. The CDR3 is 15 residues long. The CDR3 DNA reads as TGTGCCAGCAGTTACGGGTTTGAGGATCAAGAGACCCAGTACTTC. Encoded protein: CASSYGFEDQETQYF.

The gene calls are TRBV7-9 and TRBJ2-2; TRBD2 agrees at 12 bases. The germline V gene encodes CDR1 SEHNR and CDR2 FQNEAQ (reference sequence). With 5 bases clipped from V and 4 bases from J, the junction kept 2 bases outside the gene matches. The CDR3 covers 15 residues. CDR3 nucleotides: TGTGCCAGCAGCCGGGGACTAGCGGGCACCGGGGAGCTGTTTTTT. This codes for CASSRGLAGTGELFF.

This clone was observed a single time. Other DNA sequences in this sample translate to the same CDR3. The rearrangement links TRBV3-1 (or the pseudogene TRBV3-2) to TRBJ1-6; a possible D gene is TRBD1 (5 bases). Trimming shortened V by 1 base and J by 8 bases, and 9 bases separated the two germline ends. Germline lookup yields CDR1 LGHDT and CDR2 YNNKEL (reference sequence). This CDR3 is built from 14 residues. CDR3 amino acids: CASSQAWGDSPLHF. The CDR3 nucleotides are TGTGCCAGCAGCCAAGCGTGGGGGGATTCACCCCTCCACTTT.

The V gene is TRBV7-9, the J gene TRBJ1-5; no firm D call. Germline-derived CDR1 and CDR2 are SEHNR and FQNEAQ (reference sequence). Trimming cost V 2 bases and J 5 bases, with 7 bases left between them. This CDR3 is 13 amino acids long. The CDR3 reads CASSLQEDQPQHF. CDR3 DNA: TGTGCCAGCAGCTTACAGGAAGATCAGCCCCAGCATTTT. Full variable domain (missing parts from reference TRBV7-9 and TRBJ1-5): DTGVSQNPRHKITKRGQNVTFRCDPISEHNRLYWYRQTLGQGPEFLTYFQNEAQLEKSRLLSDRFSAERPKGSFSTLEIQRTEQGDSAMYLCASSLQEDQPQHFGDGTRLSIL.

The chain couples TRBV6-6 to TRBJ2-1; 10 bases are a match to TRBD1. The V gene's germline CDR1 is MNHNY and CDR2 SVGAGI (reference sequence). With 4 bases clipped from V and 7 bases from J, the junction kept 10 bases outside the gene matches. The CDR3 has 16 residues. The chain's CDR3 is CASSSTGTGAWNEQFF. The CDR3 DNA is TGTGCCAGCAGTTCCACCGGGACAGGGGCTTGGAATGAGCAGTTCTTC.

This sequence joins TRBV30 and TRBJ2-7; D is uncertain. V was trimmed by 1 base and J by 2 bases, leaving 21 bases between them. This CDR3 has 17 residues. The germline gives CDR1 GTSNPN, CDR2 SVGIG (reference sequence). The CDR3 is CAWSGKVLANVPYEQYF. CDR3 nucleotides: TGTGCCTGGAGTGGGAAGGTCTTAGCCAACGTCCCCTACGAGCAGTACTTC.

The chain joins TRBV6-2 or TRBV6-3 to TRBJ2-5; no reliable D call. Trimming left V 2 bases short and J 3 bases short, with 7 bases between. Germline CDR1 MNHEY, CDR2 SVGEGT. This CDR3 spans 13 amino acids. The CDR3 nucleotides read TGTGCCAGCAGTTACGGGAAAAAAGAGACCCAGTACTTC. Protein: CASSYGKKETQYF.

V usage is TRBV7-8 and J usage is TRBJ1-2; tentative D call: TRBD1 (6 bases). Germline CDR1 SGHVS, CDR2 FQNEAQ. This CDR3 has 14 residues. Trimming removed 5 bases at V and 3 bases at J, with 13 bases between. The CDR3 region has the DNA TGTGCCAGCAGCGCCTTCCGACAGGACTATGGCTACACCTTC. Amino acids: CASSAFRQDYGYTF.

This chain uses TRBV7-6 with TRBJ1-3; D unresolved. Germline CDR1 is SGHVS and CDR2 is FNYEAQ. V lost 5 bases and J lost 4, with 15 bases in between. The CDR3 covers 15 residues. The CDR3 region has the DNA TGTGCCAGCAGCCCCGGTGTGACGACAGGAAACACCATATATTTT. The encoded protein is CASSPGVTTGNTIYF.

V usage is TRBV6-2 or TRBV6-3 and J usage is TRBJ2-1, with 7 bases that match TRBD2. Germline V gene data show CDR1 as MNHEY and CDR2 as SVGEGT. This CDR3 has 18 residues. The ends lost 6 bases at V and 2 bases at J; junction bases unmatched: 16. DNA of the CDR3: TGTGCCAGCAGCACTTGGGGGGGGAGAAGCGCCGCCTACAATGAGCAGTTCTTC. This translates into CASSTWGGRSAAYNEQFF.

The chain joins TRBV12-3 or TRBV12-4 to TRBJ1-2; weak D call: TRBD1 (6 bases). The CDR3 length is 12 residues. V was cut by 6 bases and J by 8 bases, with 13 bases left in between. The CDR3 protein is CASRQGKSGYTF. CDR3 DNA: TGTGCCAGCAGGCAGGGGAAGTCGGGCTACACCTTC.

The chain employs TRBV14 and TRBJ2-7; a possible D gene is TRBD2 (6 bases). This CDR3 is built from 14 residues. Trimming removed 7 bases at V and 5 bases at J, with 18 bases between. Germline CDR1 is SGHDN and CDR2 is FVKESK. The CDR3 sequence: CASNHLGLSDEQYF. Written as DNA, the CDR3 is TGTGCCAGCAATCATTTGGGACTCTCAGACGAGCAGTACTTC.

The chain couples TRBV5-4 to TRBJ1-2; a weak D match, TRBD1 (5 bases). V shed 4 bases and J shed 5 bases, with 12 bases lying between them. Germline CDR1 SGHNT, CDR2 YYREEE (reference sequence). This CDR3 has 13 amino acids. The CDR3 DNA sequence: TGTGCCAGCAGCAGGGACTCCTTGTATGGCTACACCTTC. This translates into CASSRDSLYGYTF. The complete variable domain, with remaining parts taken from reference TRBV5-4 and TRBJ1-2, reads ETGVTQSPTHLIKTRGQQVTLRCSSQSGHNTVSWYQQALGQGPQFIFQYYREEENGRGNFPPRFSGLQFPNYSSELNVNALELDDSALYLCASSRDSLYGYTFGSGTRLTVV.